The 20 T cell receptor beta chains presented below share a single source sample, sequenced in a study of preoperative IRX-2 immunotherapy in early breast cancer. TCRdb's copy holds only in-frame clones and misses some; the assay was immunoSEQ multiplex PCR. Here the sample spans about 67,000 clones, less than 95% being singletons. Treatment given: preoperative locoregional IRX-2 cytokine immunotherapy. Sampling was performed from a patient treated with IRX-2 immunotherapy. The receptor set was obtained from a human donor with breast cancer.

The rearrangement links TRBV19 to TRBJ2-7; D is possibly TRBD1 (6 bases). V was trimmed by 3 bases and J by 0 bases, leaving 9 bases between them. From germline, CDR1 is LNHDA and CDR2 SQIVND (reference sequence). CDR3 length equals 14 residues. This chain's CDR3 is CASSISDSSYEQYF. The DNA for the CDR3 is TGTGCCAGTAGTATCTCGGACAGCTCCTACGAGCAGTACTTC.

This chain uses TRBV27 with TRBJ2-5; TRBD2 might be the D (5 bases). This CDR3 spans 12 amino acids. Germline V gives CDR1 MNHEY, CDR2 SMNVEV (reference sequence). V was trimmed by 3 bases and J by 12 bases, leaving 14 bases between them. The CDR3 nucleotides are TGTGCCAGCAGTTTGATCCCCACGGGAAAGTACTTC. Protein sequence: CASSLIPTGKYF.

This clone occurred once. The chain links TRBV19 to TRBJ2-5, with D tentatively TRBD1 (6 bases). This CDR3 has 12 amino acids. Trimming pared 5 bases from V and 5 bases from J, leaving 9 bases between. Germline CDR1 and CDR2: LNHDA and SQIVND (reference sequence). The CDR3 DNA follows: TGTGCCAGTAGTCAGGGGTGGGAGACCCAGTACTTC. Translation: CASSQGWETQYF.

This rearrangement joins TRBV5-1 to TRBJ2-6; TRBD1 matches 10 bases. The V gene's germline CDR1 is SGHRS and CDR2 YFSETQ. V lost 0 bases to trimming and J lost 0 bases; unmatched junction nucleotides: 6. The CDR3 spans 19 residues. The CDR3 sequence: CASSLAAGTGDSGANVLTF. The CDR3 DNA reads TGCGCCAGCAGCTTGGCTGCCGGGACAGGGGACTCTGGGGCCAACGTCCTGACTTTC.

The gene calls are TRBV11-2 and TRBJ2-1; 9 bases map to TRBD1. The CDR3 consists of 17 residues. Germline CDR1 is SGHAT and CDR2 is FQNNGV. V was clipped by 0 bases and J by 4 bases; unmatched bases: 7. The chain's CDR3 is CASSLDPGQGGYNEQFF. The DNA of the CDR3 is TGTGCCAGCAGCTTAGATCCGGGACAGGGAGGGTACAATGAGCAGTTCTTC. Complete variable domain (other parts from reference TRBV11-2 and TRBJ2-1): EAGVAQSPRYKIIEKRQSVAFWCNPISGHATLYWYQQILGQGPKLLIQFQNNGVVDDSQLPKDRFSAERLKGVDSTLKIQPAKLEDSAVYLCASSLDPGQGGYNEQFFGPGTRLTVL.

CDR3 coding DNA: TGTGCCAGCTCACCCCCGGGACTAGATGCCTACGAGCAGTACTTC. Protein product: CASSPPGLDAYEQYF. The gene calls are TRBV18 and TRBJ2-7; 8 nucleotides match TRBD2. The V gene's germline CDR1 is KGHSH and CDR2 LQKENI. The CDR3 totals 15 residues. The trim removed 3 bases at V and 2 bases at J, leaving 6 bases unmatched.

J is TRBJ1-2 and V is TRBV6-5; D is unclear. Germline CDR1 reads MNHEY; CDR2 reads SVGAGI. This CDR3 comprises 14 residues. V lost 5 bases and J lost 4, with 14 bases in between. CDR3 nucleotides: TGTGCCAGCAGTAAAGGAGGACTGAGCTATGGCTACACCTTC. It yields the protein CASSKGGLSYGYTF.

V gene TRBV25-1 combines with J gene TRBJ2-7; a weak D match, TRBD1 (6 bases). The germline CDR1 and CDR2 sequences are MGHDK and SYGVNS. Between the trimmed V and J ends, which lost 0 bases and 5 bases, there was a span of 11 bases. The CDR3 sequence is 14 residues long. The CDR3 spells CASSEYGQGHEQYF. The CDR3, as DNA: TGTGCCAGCAGTGAATACGGTCAGGGGCACGAGCAGTACTTC.

The rearrangement joins TRBV28 to TRBJ2-2; maybe TRBD1 (5 bases). The V gene lost 6 bases and the J gene lost 5 bases, with 10 bases spanning the gap. The CDR3 runs to 13 residues. Germline V gene sequence: CDR1 MDHEN, CDR2 SYDVKM. The CDR3 region is CASSLTATGELFF. CDR3 coding DNA: TGTGCCAGCAGCCTGACAGCGACCGGGGAGCTGTTTTTT.

This chain links TRBV5-1 with TRBJ2-1; D is possibly TRBD1 (5 bases). V lost 0 bases and J 10 bases, leaving 14 bases between the germline ends. The CDR3 totals 14 residues. Per the germline V gene, CDR1 is SGHRS and CDR2 is YFSETQ. Here the CDR3 reads CASSLGQGLWEQFF. Written as DNA, the CDR3 is TGCGCCAGCAGCTTGGGGCAGGGATTGTGGGAGCAGTTCTTC.

V and J are TRBV4-3 and TRBJ2-3; possibly TRBD2 for D (5 bases). CDR1 and CDR2 (germline): LGHNA, YSLEER. The CDR3 contains 16 residues. V was shortened by 0 bases and J by 1 base, with 11 bases between the two germline ends. CDR3 DNA: TGCGCCAGCAGCCAAGATCAAGCGGTGGGCACAGATACGCAGTATTTT. As protein: CASSQDQAVGTDTQYF.

This clone was seen only a few times. The genes are TRBV2 and TRBJ2-5, with 8 bases that match TRBD1. Germline CDR1 reads SNHLY; CDR2 reads FYNNEI. The junction had 9 bases not matched to a gene; V was cut back by 8 bases and J by 7 bases. The CDR3 loop spans 13 amino acids. The chain's CDR3 is CASGLDRDWTQYF. Written as DNA, the CDR3 is TGTGCCAGCGGCCTGGACAGGGATTGGACCCAGTACTTC.

V is TRBV6-4 and J is TRBJ2-7, with TRBD2 identical over 12 bases. The CDR3 totals 18 residues. Looked up from germline, CDR1 is MRHNA and CDR2 is SNTAGT. J was trimmed by 2 bases and V by 4 bases; bases with no gene match: 12. This CDR3 reads CASSATASGRANPYEQYF. The DNA of the CDR3 is TGTGCCAGCAGTGCCACGGCTAGCGGGAGGGCCAACCCCTACGAGCAGTACTTC.

The chain recombines TRBV5-1 with TRBJ1-1; no reliable D call. The germline V gene has CDR1 SGHRS and CDR2 YFSETQ. CDR3 length: 14 amino acids. Between the trimmed V and J ends, which lost 1 base and 0 bases, there was a span of 7 bases. In DNA form, the CDR3 reads TGCGCCAGCAGCTTGACAGTAATGAACACTGAAGCTTTCTTT. It specifies CASSLTVMNTEAFF.

The CDR3 sequence is CASSTDRGGRTEAFF. In DNA, the CDR3 is TGTGCCAGCAGCACCGACCGGGGGGGCCGCACTGAAGCTTTCTTT. This rearrangement joins TRBV11-3 to TRBJ1-1; perhaps TRBD1 as D (6 bases). V was pared by 5 bases and J by 4 bases, with 17 bases between. Germline V gives CDR1 SGHNT, CDR2 YENEEA. The CDR3 spans 15 residues.

This clone was detected only once. The chain recombines TRBV6-5 with TRBJ2-7; 7 positions agree with TRBD1. The junction had 6 bases not matched to a gene; V was cut back by 5 bases and J by 5 bases. This CDR3 spans 13 amino acids. CDR1 is MNHEY, CDR2 SVGAGI, per germline. Written as DNA, the CDR3 is TGTGCCAGCAGTCCCGACAGGGTACACGAGCAGTACTTC. Amino acid sequence: CASSPDRVHEQYF.

The V gene is TRBV7-9, the J gene TRBJ1-5; unclear D gene. The V and J ends lost 3 bases and 7 bases respectively, with 13 bases between them. This CDR3 contains 14 residues. Germline values: CDR1 SEHNR, CDR2 FQNEAQ (reference sequence). CDR3 in DNA: TGTGCCAGCAGCTTTTCCTCGGTGGACCAGCCCCAGCATTTT. This encodes CASSFSSVDQPQHF.

This chain uses TRBV25-1 with TRBJ2-5; D is perhaps TRBD1 or TRBD2 (5 bases each). The germline gives CDR1 MGHDK, CDR2 SYGVNS. V was cut by 5 bases and J by 3 bases, with 13 bases left in between. The CDR3 length is 14 residues. The CDR3 here is CASSRHGGEETQYF. The CDR3 DNA reads TGTGCCAGCAGTAGGCATGGGGGAGAAGAGACCCAGTACTTC. The full variable domain, with the rest looked up from reference TRBV25-1 and TRBJ2-5, is EADIYQTPRYLVIGTGKKITLECSQTMGHDKMYWYQQDPGMELHLIHYSYGVNSTEKGDLSSESTVSRIRTEHFPLTLESARPSHTSQYLCASSRHGGEETQYFGPGTRLLVL.

The chain uses TRBV7-3 and TRBJ2-1; the match to TRBD2 covers 14 bases. There are 20 residues in the CDR3. Trimming at V came to 5 bases and at J to 5 bases, leaving 17 bases not matched to a gene. Germline CDR1 SGHTA, CDR2 FQGTGA. CDR3 sequence (DNA): TGTGCCAGCAGCCCGACCTTTAGGACTAGCGGGAGGTTGTTTAACAATGAGCAGTTCTTC. This sequence encodes CASSPTFRTSGRLFNNEQFF.

V gene TRBV7-9 combines with J gene TRBJ2-4, with D possibly TRBD2 on 5 matching bases. Trimming removed 5 bases from V and 6 bases from J, with 8 bases in between. Per the germline V gene, CDR1 is SEHNR and CDR2 is FQNEAQ (reference sequence). This CDR3 is 12 amino acids long. DNA of the CDR3: TGTGCCAGCAGCCAGGCGGGAAACATTCAGTACTTC. This gives the protein CASSQAGNIQYF.